Following are 31 T cell receptor beta chains from one sample sequenced in a study of early T cells in non-severe SARS-CoV-2 infection. TCRdb fed the 5' RACE reads into MiXCR, producing one record per CDR3 protein. Of about 35,000 distinct CDR3 sequences in the sample, approximately 8.7% were seen once. Sequences were derived from whole blood, sampled at baseline. These receptors all stem from an adult who was a healthcare worker with PCR-confirmed SARS-CoV-2 infection or an uninfected control (not recorded which).

This clonotype was recorded a few times. This chain links TRBV19 with TRBJ2-3; TRBD2 agrees at 9 bases. Germline-derived CDR1 and CDR2 are LNHDA and SQIVND (reference sequence). V was pared by 5 bases and J by 3 bases, with 9 bases of the junction left unmatched. This CDR3 has 16 amino acids. CDR3 protein: CASSPPWRGGTDTQYF. For the CDR3, the DNA is TGTGCCAGTAGTCCTCCCTGGCGGGGGGGGACAGATACGCAGTATTTT. The full variable domain, completed using reference TRBV19 and TRBJ2-3, is DGGITQSPKYLFRKEGQNVTLSCEQNLNHDAMYWYRQDPGQGLRLIYYSQIVNDFQKGDIAEGYSVSREKKESFPLTVTSAQKNPTAFYLCASSPPWRGGTDTQYFGPGTRLTVL.

This clonotype has a count of ten or more. The chain combines TRBV14 with TRBJ2-7; D unresolved. Germline V gene sequence: CDR1 SGHDN, CDR2 FVKESK. The V end lost 1 base, the J end lost 4 bases, and 2 bases lay between the germline ends. The CDR3 is 11 amino acids. The CDR3 here is CASSQGYEQYF. In nucleotides, the CDR3 is TGTGCCAGCAGCCAAGGGTACGAGCAGTACTTC.

In this sample, this clonotype turned up a few times. This chain joins TRBV18 and TRBJ1-4; no reliable D call. The germline V gene encodes CDR1 KGHSH and CDR2 LQKENI. V was clipped by 3 bases and J by 5 bases, with 7 bases between them. CDR3 length: 13 residues. CDR3: CASSPRPNEKLFF. CDR3 coding DNA: TGTGCCAGCTCACCTAGACCGAATGAAAAACTGTTTTTT. Based on the CDR3 plus reference TRBV18 and TRBJ1-4, the full variable domain is NAGVMQNPRHLVRRRGQEARLRCSPMKGHSHVYWYRQLPEEGLKFMVYLQKENIIDESGMPKERFSAEFPKEGPSILRIQQVVRGDSAAYFCASSPRPNEKLFFGSGTQLSVL.

This chain uses TRBV12-3 or TRBV12-4 with TRBJ2-3; 7 bases fit TRBD2. CDR3 length equals 15 residues. Trimming removed 3 bases from V and 2 bases from J; junction bases left unmatched: 5. The CDR3 DNA is TGTGCCAGCAGTTTGGGGCGGGGGAACACAGATACGCAGTATTTT. It is translated as CASSLGRGNTDTQYF.

V and J are TRBV5-1 and TRBJ2-2, with a tentative D call TRBD2 (6 bases). Trimming stripped 7 bases from V and 0 bases from J, with 10 bases between. Germline values: CDR1 SGHRS, CDR2 YFSETQ. The CDR3 covers 14 residues. The CDR3 DNA reads TGCGCCAGCGCGGGGAATGCGAACACCGGGGAGCTGTTTTTT. The encoded protein is CASAGNANTGELFF.

This clonotype appeared many times. The V gene is TRBV11-2, the J gene TRBJ2-3; tentatively, D is TRBD1 or TRBD2 (6 bases each). Looked up from germline, CDR1 is SGHAT and CDR2 is FQNNGV. V was pared by 4 bases and J by 4 bases, with 12 bases between. The CDR3 is 14 residues long. CDR3 in amino acids: CASSSYREADTQYF. Here the CDR3 DNA reads TGTGCCAGCAGCTCCTACAGGGAGGCAGATACGCAGTATTTT.

This clonotype was seen only a few times. The chain combines TRBV18 with TRBJ2-7; D is possibly TRBD1 (6 bases). This CDR3 contains 14 residues. Germline CDR1 is KGHSH and CDR2 is LQKENI. Trimming stripped 3 bases from V and 2 bases from J, with 11 bases between. The CDR3 DNA follows: TGTGCCAGCTCACCGAAGGACAGAGCCTACGAGCAGTACTTC. Its protein product is CASSPKDRAYEQYF.

The gene calls are TRBV11-2 and TRBJ2-5, with D perhaps assigned TRBD1 or TRBD2 (5 bases each). The CDR3 extends over 15 amino acids. V gave up 1 base and J gave up 5 bases, with 14 bases separating them. Germline CDR1 SGHAT, CDR2 FQNNGV. CDR3 DNA sequence: TGTGCCAGCAGCTTAGGAGCCGGGACGCGGGAGACCCAGTACTTC. It codes for CASSLGAGTRETQYF.

At least ten counts were recorded for this clonotype. J is TRBJ2-5 and V is TRBV20-1, with 7 bases identical to TRBD1. The germline V gene has CDR1 DFQATT and CDR2 SNEGSKA (reference sequence). The V and J ends lost 4 bases and 2 bases, in that order; junction bases with no gene match: 7. The CDR3 runs to 14 residues. This CDR3 reads CSAKDRDRQETQYF. CDR3 in DNA: TGCAGTGCTAAAGACAGGGATCGGCAAGAGACCCAGTACTTC.

This sequence joins TRBV15 and TRBJ2-3; the D gene is possibly TRBD2 (7 bases). Deletions cut 0 bases from V and 1 base from J, with 17 bases between. This CDR3 is built from 18 residues. In germline, CDR1 is LNHNV, CDR2 YYDKDF (reference sequence). The CDR3 sequence is CATSRDEGGPPGTDTQYF. CDR3 sequence (DNA): TGTGCCACCAGCAGAGATGAGGGGGGGCCTCCCGGCACAGATACGCAGTATTTT.

This clonotype was observed a handful of times. The rearrangement links TRBV27 to TRBJ2-7; D may correspond to TRBD1 or TRBD2 (5 bases each). Trimming took 2 bases from V and 2 from J, leaving 10 bases between them. Germline CDR1 and CDR2: MNHEY and SMNVEV (reference sequence). This CDR3 is 14 amino acids long. The CDR3 region is CASSLRQGAYEQYF. CDR3 bases: TGTGCCAGCAGTTTAAGGCAGGGAGCCTACGAGCAGTACTTC.

This clonotype was observed many times. The J gene is TRBJ2-2, the V gene TRBV5-1, with 9 nucleotides matching TRBD1. J gave up 1 base and V 4 bases, and 5 bases lay outside the gene matches. CDR1 SGHRS and CDR2 YFSETQ come from the germline V gene. CDR3 length: 16 residues. The CDR3 loop is CASSPSDRGNTGELFF. Written as DNA, the CDR3 is TGCGCCAGCAGCCCTTCGGACAGGGGGAACACCGGGGAGCTGTTTTTT.

The CDR3 bases are TGTGCCAGCAGCCCGGTCCCAACCGAGAACACTGAAGCTTTCTTT. Translating gives CASSPVPTENTEAFF. The gene calls are TRBV5-4 and TRBJ1-1; D call uncertain. Deletions cut 4 bases from V and 1 base from J, with 14 bases between. The CDR3 spans 15 residues. In germline, CDR1 is SGHNT, CDR2 YYREEE (reference sequence).

This chain uses TRBV20-1 with TRBJ2-7; D might be TRBD1 (6 bases). Trimming left V 6 bases short and J 8 bases short, with 17 bases between. Germline values: CDR1 DFQATT, CDR2 SNEGSKA (reference sequence). CDR3 length: 12 amino acids. CDR3 sequence: CSAGVERGKQYF. CDR3 DNA sequence: TGCAGTGCCGGAGTAGAGAGGGGGAAGCAGTACTTC.

The chain is built from TRBV12-5 and TRBJ2-5; 10 positions agree with TRBD1. The germline V gene has CDR1 LGHNT and CDR2 FRNRAP. The junction had 7 bases not matched to a gene; V was cut back by 6 bases and J by 3 bases. There are 15 residues in the CDR3. The CDR3 sequence is CASGRGTGAEETQYF. DNA for the CDR3: TGTGCTAGTGGCCGGGGGACAGGGGCCGAAGAGACCCAGTACTTC.

In this sample, this clonotype turned up a few times. The rearrangement joins TRBV2 to TRBJ2-3, with D unclear. The V end was cut by 2 bases, the J end by 11 bases, with 8 bases between. Per the germline V gene, CDR1 is SNHLY and CDR2 is FYNNEI. CDR3 length: 11 amino acids. The CDR3 loop reads CASSERLEQYF. CDR3 nucleotide sequence: TGTGCCAGCAGTGAAAGGCTCGAGCAGTATTTT.

The chain joins TRBV20-1 to TRBJ2-1; a possible D gene is TRBD1 (6 bases). The CDR3 totals 15 residues. Per germline, CDR1 DFQATT and CDR2 SNEGSKA (reference sequence). Trimming took off 1 base at V and 10 bases at J, with 20 bases between the two ends. The CDR3 loop reads CSARGGQKKGLEQFF. Here the CDR3 DNA reads TGCAGTGCTAGAGGTGGACAGAAGAAGGGCTTAGAGCAGTTCTTC.

This clonotype was counted many times. The V gene is TRBV5-1, the J gene TRBJ2-7; TRBD1 matches 7 bases. This CDR3 has 14 residues. CDR1 and CDR2 from the germline V gene are SGHRS and YFSETQ. V lost 3 bases to trimming and J lost 6 bases; unmatched junction nucleotides: 9. As DNA, the CDR3 is TGCGCCAGCAGCTCAGGACAGGTCGATCGCGAGCAGTACTTC. It is translated as CASSSGQVDREQYF. Supplemented by reference TRBV5-1 and TRBJ2-7, the full variable domain reads KAGVTQTPRYLIKTRGQQVTLSCSPISGHRSVSWYQQTPGQGLQFLFEYFSETQRNKGNFPGRFSGRQFSNSRSEMNVSTLELGDSALYLCASSSGQVDREQYFGPGTRLTVT.

This chain uses TRBV5-5 with TRBJ2-3; 8 bases line up with TRBD2. The length of the CDR3 is 16 residues. Trimming removed 2 bases from V and 3 bases from J; junction bases left unmatched: 8. Germline CDR1 is SGHKS and CDR2 is YYEKEE (reference sequence). The CDR3 protein is CASSFGGGKHTDTQYF. CDR3 nucleotide sequence: TGTGCCAGCAGCTTCGGCGGGGGGAAGCATACAGATACGCAGTATTTT.

This sequence joins TRBV11-2 and TRBJ1-1; weak D call: TRBD1 (5 bases). Germline V gives CDR1 SGHAT, CDR2 FQNNGV. Trimming pared 3 bases from V and 5 bases from J, leaving 13 bases between. The CDR3 is 14 amino acids. The CDR3 here is CASSLGRDGTEAFF. The CDR3 nucleotides are TGTGCCAGCAGCTTGGGCAGGGATGGGACTGAAGCTTTCTTT.

The rearrangement uses TRBV10-2 and TRBJ2-5; D unclear. Germline CDR1 is WSHSY and CDR2 is SAAADI. With 4 bases removed from V and 4 bases from J, the gap between germline ends came to 10 bases. The CDR3 contains 13 residues. The CDR3 DNA reads as TGCGCCAGCAGTGGAATTGGTGGAGAGACCCAGTACTTC. Translating gives CASSGIGGETQYF.

This clonotype was counted a few times. This chain links TRBV28 with TRBJ2-3; D ambiguous. This CDR3 comprises 15 residues. Germline V lookup: CDR1 MDHEN, CDR2 SYDVKM. The V and J ends lost 5 bases and 0 bases respectively, with 12 bases between them. The CDR3 nucleotides are TGTGCCAGCAGTGATAATGATTTTAGCACAGATACGCAGTATTTT. It codes for CASSDNDFSTDTQYF. The complete variable domain, with remaining parts taken from reference TRBV28 and TRBJ2-3, reads DVKVTQSSRYLVKRTGEKVFLECVQDMDHENMFWYRQDPGLGLRLIYFSYDVKMKEKGDIPEGYSVSREKKERFSLILESASTNQTSMYLCASSDNDFSTDTQYFGPGTRLTVL.

This clonotype was counted many times. Compared with germline, one end of the junction differs, possibly owing to a read error. The CDR3 bases are TGTGCCAGCAGCTTATCGCAGGGGGCAGATGAGACCCAGTACTTC. Its translation is CASSLSQGADETQYF. The V and J genes are TRBV28 and TRBJ2-5; 8 bases are a match to TRBD1. Germline V gene sequence: CDR1 MDHEN, CDR2 SYDVKM. The CDR3 covers 15 residues.

The chain carries TRBV18 and TRBJ2-3; the match to TRBD1 covers 7 bases. Germline assignment: CDR1 KGHSH and CDR2 LQKENI. The CDR3 extends over 17 amino acids. V shed 3 bases and J 7 bases; nucleotides not matched to a gene: 16. The CDR3 loop is CASSPRQGQGKDHTQYF. Here the CDR3 DNA reads TGTGCCAGCTCACCCCGACAGGGTCAAGGAAAGGATCATACGCAGTATTTT.

This clonotype was found many times. The rearrangement links TRBV3-1 to TRBJ2-7; TRBD2 might be the D (5 bases). CDR3 length: 12 amino acids. Trimming removed 0 bases at V and 9 bases at J, with 9 bases between. The germline CDR1 and CDR2 sequences are LGHDT and YNNKEL (reference sequence). This CDR3 reads CASSQDTAVQYF. The CDR3 DNA follows: TGTGCCAGCAGCCAAGATACAGCGGTGCAGTACTTC.

The chain uses TRBV7-3 and TRBJ1-1, with TRBD1 as a possible D gene (5 bases). Trimming pared 5 bases from V and 4 bases from J, leaving 11 bases between. The germline V gene encodes CDR1 SGHTA and CDR2 FQGTGA. This CDR3 has 13 residues. DNA of the CDR3: TGTGCCAGCAGCACCCAGGGTATCACTGAAGCTTTCTTT. It encodes CASSTQGITEAFF.

There are many counts of this clonotype. The V call is TRBV20-1, the J call TRBJ2-3; D is unresolved. CDR1 and CDR2 (germline): DFQATT, SNEGSKA (reference sequence). The CDR3 sequence is 16 residues long. V lost 0 bases to trimming and J lost 4 bases, with 17 bases between them. The CDR3 reads CSARDPQEGLPDTQYF. The DNA for the CDR3 is TGCAGTGCTAGAGATCCCCAGGAAGGCCTTCCAGATACGCAGTATTTT.

This clonotype has at least ten counts. The genes are TRBV4-1 and TRBJ2-6; D is uncertain. Trimming took off 0 bases at V and 0 bases at J, with 6 bases between the two ends. The germline gives CDR1 MGHRA, CDR2 YSYEKL. The CDR3 runs to 16 residues. The DNA for the CDR3 is TGCGCCAGCAGCCAAGACTCGCCCTCTGGGGCCAACGTCCTGACTTTC. Encoded protein: CASSQDSPSGANVLTF.

This clonotype was seen ten or more times. The chain employs TRBV29-1 and TRBJ1-6; the D gene is possibly TRBD1 (6 bases). Germline lookup yields CDR1 SQVTM and CDR2 ANQGSEA. Between the trimmed V and J ends, which lost 4 bases and 7 bases, there was a span of 11 bases. The CDR3 length is 13 residues. The CDR3 here is CSVGAGVNSPLHF. The CDR3 coding sequence is TGCAGCGTTGGGGCAGGGGTGAATTCACCCCTCCACTTT.

This clonotype has more than one count but fewer than ten. The rearrangement links TRBV11-3 to TRBJ2-5; 10 bases line up with TRBD2. This CDR3 has 15 residues. Germline V CDR1 and CDR2: SGHNT, YENEEA. V dropped 4 bases and J dropped 5; count of bases not matched to a gene: 7. The CDR3 loop reads CASSSQRGGLETQYF. The CDR3 region has the DNA TGTGCCAGCAGCTCCCAGCGGGGGGGCCTCGAGACCCAGTACTTC.

This clonotype has a handful of counts. The genes are TRBV4-1 and TRBJ2-1, with TRBD2 matching over 8 bases. The CDR3 consists of 13 residues. Germline CDR1 and CDR2: MGHRA and YSYEKL. V was pared by 1 base and J by 14 bases, with 7 bases of the junction left unmatched. In nucleotides, the CDR3 is TGCGCCAGCAGCCAAGGGGCGGGACTAGTGAAGTTCTTC. Translated: CASSQGAGLVKFF.